Sequencing of this T cell receptor (beta chain) was carried out in a study of cytomegalovirus exposure and HLA in healthy donors. Overall study context: Approximately 180 million T cells yielded 110 million or so unique TCR beta sequences in earlier analysis.

PCR used 60 Vbeta primers and 13 Jbeta primers. Measured with immunoSEQ multiplex PCR; TCRdb has only the in-frame clones, and not every one. The sample carries about 170,000 clones, about four fifths recorded once. Overall study results and limits: Analysis was carried out at a later point, and it linked a missense DCLRE1C variant to TCR beta V- and J-gene trimming. In a later analysis, the majority of CMV-associated beta chains seemingly showed HLA restriction. TRBV6-2, TRBV6-3 and some other V segments were excluded as indistinguishable.

There are 14 residues in the CDR3. The germline V gene encodes CDR1 SGHDT and CDR2 YYEEEE. Deletions cut 1 base from V and 2 bases from J, with 8 bases between. To note about this clone: Its antigen is not known.

This rearrangement joins TRBV5-6 to TRBJ2-3, with no clear D. The sequenced sample consisted of PBMCs. This clonotype was sampled from a man aged 25-45 years in good health and CMV-seropositive. The CDR3 coding sequence is TGTGCCAGCAGCTTGCCACAAACCACAGATACGCAGTATTTT. It specifies CASSLPQTTDTQYF.